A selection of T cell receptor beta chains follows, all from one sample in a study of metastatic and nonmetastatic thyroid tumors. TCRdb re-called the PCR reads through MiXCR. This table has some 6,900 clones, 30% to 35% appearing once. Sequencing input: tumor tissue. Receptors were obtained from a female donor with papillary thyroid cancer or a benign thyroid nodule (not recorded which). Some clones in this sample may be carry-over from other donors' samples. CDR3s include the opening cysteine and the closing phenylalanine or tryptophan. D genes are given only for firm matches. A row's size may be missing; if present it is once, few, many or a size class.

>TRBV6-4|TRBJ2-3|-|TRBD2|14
CASVMGGSQDTQYF
TGTGCCAGCGTCATGGGAGGGAGTCAAGATACGCAGTATTTT
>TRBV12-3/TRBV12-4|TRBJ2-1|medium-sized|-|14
CASSLGETYNEQFF
TGTGCCAGCAGTTTGGGGGAGACCTACAATGAGCAGTTCTTC
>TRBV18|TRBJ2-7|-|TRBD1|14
CASSSETGGYEQYF
TGTGCCAGCTCATCCGAGACAGGGGGGTACGAGCAGTACTTC
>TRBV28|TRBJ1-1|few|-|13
CASRTQDFTEAFF
TGTGCCAGCAGAACCCAGGATTTCACTGAAGCTTTCTTT
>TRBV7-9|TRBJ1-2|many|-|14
CASSLASGNYGYTF
TGTGCCAGCAGCTTAGCATCAGGGAACTATGGCTACACCTTC
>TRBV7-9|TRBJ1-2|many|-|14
CASSPGKALYGYTF
TGTGCCAGCAGCCCCGGAAAGGCCCTCTATGGCTACACCTTC
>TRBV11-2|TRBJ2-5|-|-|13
CASSQGLGETQYF
TGTGCCAGCAGCCAGGGCCTGGGGGAGACCCAGTACTTC
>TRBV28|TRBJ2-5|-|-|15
CASSRNRVPPESQYF
TGTGCCAGCAGTAGGAACAGGGTCCCACCGGAGAGCCAGTACTTC
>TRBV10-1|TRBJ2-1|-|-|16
CASSESGRGSYNEQFF
TGCGCCAGCAGTGAGTCCGGAAGGGGCTCCTACAATGAGCAGTTCTTC
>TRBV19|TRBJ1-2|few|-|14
CASSNLGGINGYTF
TGTGCCAGTAGTAACCTAGGGGGGATTAACGGCTACACCTTC
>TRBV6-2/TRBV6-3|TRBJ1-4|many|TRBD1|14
CASETGTGSEKLFF
TGTGCCAGCGAAACTGGGACAGGGAGTGAAAAACTGTTTTTT
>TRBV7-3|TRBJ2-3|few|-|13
CASSLNPAGTQYF
TGTGCCAGCAGCTTAAACCCAGCCGGGACGCAGTATTTT
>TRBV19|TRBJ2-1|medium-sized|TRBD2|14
CASSEAGDYNEQFF
TGTGCCAGTAGTGAAGCGGGGGACTACAATGAGCAGTTCTTC
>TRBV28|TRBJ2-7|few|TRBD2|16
CASRSTSGSPGSEQYF
TGTGCCAGCAGATCGACTAGCGGGAGCCCCGGAAGCGAGCAGTACTTC
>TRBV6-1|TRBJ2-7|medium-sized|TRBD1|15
CASSEAWDSSYEQYF
TGTGCCAGCAGTGAAGCATGGGACAGTTCCTACGAGCAGTACTTC
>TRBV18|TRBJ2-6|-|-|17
CASPTTSGGSGANVLTF
TGTGCCAGCCCAACCACCAGCGGAGGCTCTGGGGCCAACGTCCTGACTTTC
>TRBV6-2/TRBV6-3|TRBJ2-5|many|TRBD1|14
CATKGGQGTETQYF
TGTGCCACCAAGGGAGGACAGGGGACGGAGACCCAGTACTTC
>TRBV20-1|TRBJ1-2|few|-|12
CSAPPSREVHTF
TGCAGTGCTCCTCCCTCTAGGGAGGTACACACCTTC
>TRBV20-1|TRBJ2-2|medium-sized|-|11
CSARAHGELFF
TGCAGTGCTAGAGCGCACGGGGAGCTGTTTTTT
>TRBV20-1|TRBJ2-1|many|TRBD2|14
CSAKSGRGDNEQFF
TGCAGTGCTAAGAGCGGGAGGGGGGACAATGAGCAGTTCTTC
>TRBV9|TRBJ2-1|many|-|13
CASSVQPRNEQFF
TGTGCCAGCAGCGTCCAGCCTCGCAATGAGCAGTTCTTC
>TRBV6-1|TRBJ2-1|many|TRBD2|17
CASSRTSGGSSYNEQFF
TGTGCCAGCAGTAGAACTAGCGGAGGGAGCTCCTACAATGAGCAGTTCTTC
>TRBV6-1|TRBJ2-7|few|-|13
CASSHRAGYEQYF
TGTGCCAGCAGTCACCGGGCGGGCTACGAGCAGTACTTC
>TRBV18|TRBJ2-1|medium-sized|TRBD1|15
CASSPMGQGAGEQFF
TGTGCCAGCTCACCAATGGGACAGGGGGCTGGTGAGCAGTTCTTC
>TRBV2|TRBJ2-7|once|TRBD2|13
CSSSEPGGAEQYF
TGTTCCAGCAGTGAACCGGGGGGGGCCGAGCAGTACTTC
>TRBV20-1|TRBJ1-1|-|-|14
CSARGIQGKTEAFF
TGCAGTGCTAGAGGTATACAGGGAAAGACTGAAGCTTTCTTT
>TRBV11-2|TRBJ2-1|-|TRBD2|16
CASSTRTSGRWNEQFF
TGTGCCAGCAGCACTAGGACTAGCGGGAGGTGGAATGAGCAGTTCTTC
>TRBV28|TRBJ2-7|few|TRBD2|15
CASFKGLADDYEQYF
TGTGCCAGTTTCAAAGGACTAGCGGATGACTACGAGCAGTACTTC
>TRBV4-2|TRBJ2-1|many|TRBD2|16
CASSLPGLAIYNEQFF
TGTGCCAGCAGCCTACCAGGACTAGCGATTTACAATGAGCAGTTCTTC
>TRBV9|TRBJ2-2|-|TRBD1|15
CASSVAGGSTGELFF
TGTGCCAGCAGCGTGGCAGGGGGAAGCACCGGGGAGCTGTTTTTT
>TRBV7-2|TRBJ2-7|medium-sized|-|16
CASSLVSGANSYEQYF
TGTGCCAGCAGCTTAGTGTCTGGGGCGAACTCCTACGAGCAGTACTTC
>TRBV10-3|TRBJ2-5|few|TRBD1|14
CAITKDRGQETQYF
TGTGCCATCACTAAGGACAGGGGTCAAGAGACCCAGTACTTC
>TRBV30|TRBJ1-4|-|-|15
CAWSGQLATNEKLFF
TGTGCCTGGAGTGGACAGCTTGCAACTAATGAAAAACTGTTTTTT
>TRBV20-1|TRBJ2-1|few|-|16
CSPREGWGGRKVEQFF
TGCAGTCCTAGAGAAGGGTGGGGGGGCCGAAAGGTTGAGCAGTTCTTC
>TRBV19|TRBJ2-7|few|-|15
CASSIRAGSSYEQYF
TGTGCCAGTAGTATACGAGCGGGTAGCTCCTACGAGCAGTACTTC
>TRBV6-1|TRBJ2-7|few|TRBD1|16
CASSDPDRVPSYEQYF
TGTGCCAGCAGTGACCCCGACAGGGTACCCTCCTACGAGCAGTACTTC
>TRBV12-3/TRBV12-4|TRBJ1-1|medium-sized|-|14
CASTTSGANTEAFF
TGTGCCAGCACCACCTCCGGGGCGAACACTGAAGCTTTCTTT
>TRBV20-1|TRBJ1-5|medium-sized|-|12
CSAREENQPQHF
TGCAGTGCTAGAGAGGAGAATCAGCCCCAGCATTTT
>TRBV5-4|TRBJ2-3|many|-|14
CASSLGQDTDTQYF
TGTGCCAGCAGCTTGGGACAGGACACAGATACGCAGTATTTT
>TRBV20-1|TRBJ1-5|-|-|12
CSASEVNQPQHF
TGCAGTGCTAGTGAGGTGAATCAGCCCCAGCATTTT
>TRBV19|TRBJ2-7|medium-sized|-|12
CASSMDMYEQYF
TGTGCCAGTAGTATGGACATGTACGAGCAGTACTTC
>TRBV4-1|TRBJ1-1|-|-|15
CASSPPGRGHTEAFF
TGCGCCAGCAGCCCCCCAGGACGGGGGCACACTGAAGCTTTCTTT
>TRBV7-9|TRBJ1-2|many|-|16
CASSITTGSPNYGYTF
TGTGCCAGCAGCATAACCACAGGGTCGCCTAACTATGGCTACACCTTC
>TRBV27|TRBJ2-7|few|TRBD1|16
CASSSDRDRSVHEQYF
TGTGCCAGCAGTTCGGATCGGGACAGGTCGGTCCACGAGCAGTACTTC
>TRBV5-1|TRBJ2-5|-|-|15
CASSLTSITQETQYF
TGCGCCAGCAGCTTAACCTCAATTACTCAAGAGACCCAGTACTTC
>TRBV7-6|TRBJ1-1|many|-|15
CASSLGAGANPEAFF
TGTGCCAGCAGCTTAGGGGCAGGGGCAAACCCTGAAGCTTTCTTT
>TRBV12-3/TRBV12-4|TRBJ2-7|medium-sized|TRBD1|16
CASSYTGQAVPYEQYF
TGTGCCAGCAGCTACACCGGACAGGCCGTGCCCTACGAGCAGTACTTC
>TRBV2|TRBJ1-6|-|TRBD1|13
CASGQVNNSPLHF
TGTGCCAGCGGACAGGTCAATAATTCACCCCTCCACTTT
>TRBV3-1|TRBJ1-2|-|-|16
CASSQDIGRRSSGYTF
TGTGCCAGCAGCCAAGATATCGGCAGAAGATCGTCTGGCTACACCTTC
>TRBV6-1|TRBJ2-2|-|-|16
CASSGRGASNTGELFF
TGTGCCAGCAGTGGACGGGGGGCTTCGAACACCGGGGAGCTGTTTTTT
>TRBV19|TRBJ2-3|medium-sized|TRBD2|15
CASSISRESTDTQYF
TGTGCCAGTAGTATATCGCGGGAGAGCACAGATACGCAGTATTTT